A selection of T cell receptor beta chains follows, all from one sample in a study of cytomegalovirus exposure and HLA in healthy donors. The assay was immunoSEQ multiplex PCR, and TCRdb's table has in-frame clones only and misses some. The sample has over 150,000 clones, around 85% seen once. The sample comprised PBMCs. These receptors were obtained from a man aged 18 to 30 in good health and CMV-seropositive. Each CDR3 is given with its conserved first and last residue. A D gene is named only where the DNA matches it firmly. A row's size may be missing; if present it is once, few, many or a size class.

TRBJ2-1	.	TRBV4-2	.	CASSQDEGSYNEQFF	TGTGCCAGCAGCCAAGATGAGGGTTCCTACAATGAGCAGTTCTTC
TRBJ1-1	.	TRBV5-4	.	CASSPWGGTSEAFF	TGTGCCAGCAGCCCCTGGGGTGGGACAAGTGAAGCTTTCTTT
TRBJ2-7	.	TRBV28	.	CASSPAVGGGGYEQYF	TGTGCCAGCAGTCCAGCCGTCGGGGGCGGGGGCTACGAGCAGTACTTC
TRBJ1-2	TRBD1	TRBV6-1	.	CASSGTRGQVGSSGYTF	TGTGCCAGCAGTGGAACCCGTGGACAGGTGGGGTCTAGTGGCTACACCTTC
TRBJ2-7	.	TRBV7-8	.	CASSSGQREQYF	TGTGCCAGCAGCAGTGGACAGCGCGAGCAGTACTTC
TRBJ2-3	TRBD1	TRBV4-2	.	CASSRQGDTDTQYF	TGTGCCAGCAGCCGACAGGGGGACACAGATACGCAGTATTTT
TRBJ2-5	TRBD1	TRBV2	few	CASSNQGAWETQYF	TGTGCCAGCAGCAATCAGGGGGCATGGGAGACCCAGTACTTC
TRBJ1-1	.	TRBV6-5	.	CASRTTGVTEAFF	TGTGCCAGCAGAACTACGGGGGTCACTGAAGCTTTCTTT
TRBJ2-3	TRBD2	TRBV7-9	.	CASSIRLADTDTQYF	TGTGCCAGCAGCATACGACTAGCGGACACAGATACGCAGTATTTT
TRBJ2-3	TRBD1	TRBV30	.	CAWTLGQGAGDTQYF	TGTGCCTGGACGCTTGGGCAGGGGGCAGGGGATACGCAGTATTTT
TRBJ2-1	TRBD1	TRBV4-1	.	CASSQDRGQGSGHEQFF	TGCGCCAGCAGCCAAGATCGGGGACAGGGGTCAGGACATGAGCAGTTCTTC
TRBJ2-1	TRBD2	TRBV7-2	once	CASSGGTSSYNEQFF	TGTGCCAGCAGCGGGGGGACTAGCTCCTACAATGAGCAGTTCTTC
TRBJ2-5	.	TRBV29-1	.	CSVEVAGVQETQYF	TGCAGCGTTGAAGTGGCCGGGGTACAAGAGACCCAGTACTTC
TRBJ1-2	.	TRBV27	.	CASSLSLSYGYTF	TGTGCCAGCAGTTTATCGCTCAGCTATGGCTACACCTTC
TRBJ2-7	.	TRBV27	.	CASSLTGYEQYF	TGTGCCAGCAGTTTAACAGGGTACGAGCAGTACTTC
TRBJ2-5	.	TRBV28	.	CASGWRGGETQYF	TGTGCCAGCGGATGGAGGGGGGGAGAGACCCAGTACTTC
TRBJ2-7	.	TRBV19	.	CASSISVSSYEQYF	TGTGCCAGTAGTATAAGCGTGAGCTCCTACGAGCAGTACTTC
TRBJ2-7	.	TRBV7-9	.	CASTLPTGWGNEQYF	TGTGCCAGCACCCTCCCCACAGGTTGGGGAAACGAGCAGTACTTC
TRBJ2-7	.	TRBV7-9	.	CASSLETGIQYF	TGTGCCAGCAGCTTGGAAACAGGGATACAGTACTTC
TRBJ2-7	TRBD1	TRBV27	.	CASSLQGAYEQYF	TGTGCCAGCAGTTTACAGGGGGCGTACGAGCAGTACTTC